A selection of T cell receptor beta chains follows, all from one sample in a study of STAT5B mutations in CD4+ large granular lymphocyte leukemia. The protocol was immunoSEQ multiplex PCR, while the TCRdb copy is restricted to in-frame clones and leaves out a portion. In the table there are 30,000 to 40,000 clones, 70% to 90% of which are singletons. Sequencing was performed on CD4+ T cells from blood buffy coats. Source of these receptors: a human donor in good health. The CDR3 runs from the conserved cysteine through the conserved F or W. D genes are given only for firm matches. Not all rows give a size; the values are once, few, many and, for expanded clones, a class.

v_gene,abundance,j_gene,d_gene,CDR3aa,CDR3nt
TRBV6-4,few,TRBJ1-1,NA,CASSQDGGRRTEAFF,TGTGCCAGCAGCCAAGACGGGGGGCGGAGGACTGAAGCTTTCTTT
TRBV9,NA,TRBJ1-4,NA,CASSPRGEESEKLFF,TGTGCCAGCAGCCCCCGTGGCGAGGAATCTGAAAAACTGTTTTTT
TRBV7-6,NA,TRBJ2-5,NA,CASSLDSTLQETQYF,TGTGCCAGCAGCTTAGATTCGACTCTACAAGAGACCCAGTACTTC
TRBV15,NA,TRBJ1-3,NA,CATSIAGSGNTIYF,TGTGCCACCAGCATCGCAGGGTCTGGAAACACCATATATTTT
TRBV30,NA,TRBJ2-1,NA,CAWSANIRFF,TGTGCCTGGAGTGCCAATATTCGGTTCTTC
TRBV9,NA,TRBJ2-7,NA,CASSVEDTSPYEQYF,TGTGCCAGCAGCGTAGAGGACACCAGTCCGTACGAGCAGTACTTC
TRBV2,NA,TRBJ1-2,TRBD1,CASSDGQGYGYTF,TGTGCCAGCAGTGATGGACAGGGGTATGGCTACACCTTC
TRBV11-1,NA,TRBJ2-7,TRBD2,CASSPAPTSAYEQYF,TGTGCCAGCAGTCCCGCCCCGACTAGCGCATACGAGCAGTACTTC
TRBV5-1,NA,TRBJ2-2,TRBD1,CASSNGQGAGELFF,TGCGCCAGCAGCAACGGACAGGGGGCCGGGGAGCTGTTTTTT
TRBV19,NA,TRBJ2-1,NA,CASREGWNEQFF,TGTGCCAGTAGAGAGGGGTGGAATGAGCAGTTCTTC
TRBV28,NA,TRBJ2-7,NA,CASSLYYEQYF,TGTGCCAGCAGCCTTTACTACGAGCAGTACTTC
TRBV27,NA,TRBJ2-5,NA,CASRALTGKGYYF,TGTGCCAGCAGAGCTCTAACAGGGAAAGGGTATTACTTC
TRBV28,NA,TRBJ2-7,TRBD2,CASSDPTSGRRYEQYF,TGTGCCAGCAGTGACCCAACTAGCGGTCGAAGGTACGAGCAGTACTTC
TRBV19,few,TRBJ1-6,NA,CASSARYNSPLHF,TGTGCCAGTAGTGCGCGGTATAATTCACCCCTCCACTTT
TRBV5-4,NA,TRBJ2-5,NA,CASSLIGQKETQYF,TGTGCCAGCAGCTTGATAGGTCAGAAAGAGACCCAGTACTTC
TRBV7-8,NA,TRBJ2-1,TRBD1,CASSPVGQGAVNEQFF,TGTGCCAGCAGCCCAGTGGGACAGGGGGCGGTGAATGAGCAGTTCTTC
TRBV9,NA,TRBJ2-3,NA,CASSEGRGVGTDTQYF,TGTGCCAGCAGCGAGGGTCGCGGCGTCGGCACAGATACGCAGTATTTT
TRBV6-1,NA,TRBJ2-7,NA,CASNRELSYEQYF,TGTGCCAGCAACAGGGAGTTGTCCTACGAGCAGTACTTC
TRBV11-2,NA,TRBJ2-7,TRBD2,CASSLGLAVYEQYF,TGTGCCAGCAGCTTAGGACTAGCGGTCTACGAGCAGTACTTC
TRBV19,NA,TRBJ1-1,NA,CANWVGGRAEAFF,TGTGCCAATTGGGTAGGGGGACGAGCTGAAGCTTTCTTT
TRBV5-4,NA,TRBJ1-3,NA,CASSEGFGNTIYF,TGTGCCAGCAGCGAGGGCTTTGGAAACACCATATATTTT
TRBV21-1,few,TRBJ2-7,NA,CASSTAYEQYF,TGTGCCAGCAGCACCGCCTACGAGCAGTACTTC
TRBV18,NA,TRBJ2-5,TRBD2,CASSPRGNGGAGETQYF,TGTGCCAGCTCACCACGAGGAAACGGGGGGGCCGGAGAGACCCAGTACTTC
TRBV30,once,TRBJ2-7,NA,CAWSMSGESYF,TGTGCCTGGAGTATGTCGGGAGAGTCGTACTTC
TRBV19,NA,TRBJ2-5,TRBD1,CASSVDRGSGETQYF,TGTGCCAGTAGTGTGGACAGGGGGTCGGGTGAGACCCAGTACTTC
TRBV5-4,NA,TRBJ2-7,NA,CASSSRSGSYEQYF,TGTGCCAGCAGCTCGAGGTCAGGCTCCTACGAGCAGTACTTC
TRBV28,NA,TRBJ2-3,NA,CASGGNTDTQYF,TGTGCCAGCGGGGGGAACACAGATACGCAGTATTTT
TRBV2,NA,TRBJ2-7,NA,CASLREYEQYF,TGTGCCAGTCTGAGGGAGTACGAGCAGTACTTC
TRBV18,NA,TRBJ2-2,TRBD2,CASSQRLAGDVDGELFF,TGTGCCAGCTCCCAAAGACTAGCGGGAGACGTGGACGGGGAGCTGTTTTTT
TRBV7-9,NA,TRBJ1-6,TRBD1,CASSNPAEGARNSPLHF,TGTGCCAGCAGCAACCCGGCCGAGGGGGCACGCAATTCACCCCTCCACTTT
TRBV19,NA,TRBJ2-3,TRBD2,CASSFLGTSGTDTQYF,TGTGCCAGTAGTTTCCTCGGGACTAGCGGAACAGATACGCAGTATTTT
TRBV6-1,NA,TRBJ1-5,NA,CASVGGNQPQHF,TGTGCCAGCGTAGGGGGCAATCAGCCCCAGCATTTT
TRBV27,NA,TRBJ2-3,NA,CASSLKGGRGSGSTDTQYF,TGTGCCAGCAGTTTAAAGGGGGGGAGAGGTAGCGGGAGCACAGATACGCAGTATTTT
TRBV7-2,few,TRBJ1-1,NA,CASSLGEDTEAFF,TGTGCCAGCAGCTTAGGGGAAGACACTGAAGCTTTCTTT
TRBV5-8,NA,TRBJ1-4,NA,CASSLGSTPTNEKLFF,TGTGCCAGCAGCTTAGGTTCGACACCAACTAATGAAAAACTGTTTTTT
TRBV10-3,NA,TRBJ2-7,NA,CATAPRQDYEQYF,TGTGCCACAGCACCGAGACAGGACTACGAGCAGTACTTC